The rows below give T cell receptor beta chains drawn from one sample of a study of blood T cells in healthy people across ages. TCRdb passed the 5' RACE reads through MiXCR, listing each CDR3 protein once. Here the sample spans some 760,000 distinct CDR3 sequences, 25% being singletons. These data also formed part of another study, on T cells of mothers and their children.

The sequencing input was blood. The receptors originated from a boy between 5 and 17 years old in good health. CDR3s include the opening cysteine and the closing phenylalanine or tryptophan. D genes are given only for firm matches. Size is omitted from some rows. Given values are once, few, many or a class for expanded clones.

d_call j_call clone_size v_call cdr3_nt cdr3_aa
. TRBJ2-2 . TRBV20-1 TGCAGTGCTAGTTTAGGGGTCACCGGGGAGCTGTCTTTT CSASLGVTGELSF
. TRBJ2-4 . TRBV28 TGTGCCTCACGACCAGGGGCTGGAAACATTCAGTACTTC CASRPGAGNIQYF
TRBD2 TRBJ2-1 . TRBV12-3/TRBV12-4 TGTGCCAGCAGAGAAAGCGGGAGCTCCTACAATGAGCAGTTCTTC CASRESGSSYNEQFF
TRBD2 TRBJ2-5 few TRBV29-1 TGCAGCGTTGTGCTTTGGGGGGGGACCCAGTACTTC CSVVLWGGTQYF
. TRBJ2-7 . TRBV10-3 TGTGCCATCAGTGGGGGTCTCGGGGCGAGCTCCTACGAGCAGTACTTC CAISGGLGASSYEQYF
. TRBJ2-3 . TRBV29-1 TGCAGCGGATCGGGAGAATGGGATACGCAGTATTTT CSGSGEWDTQYF
TRBD2 TRBJ2-3 . TRBV20-1 TGCAGTGCTAGTCTCCGGGAGGCGAGCACAGATACGCAGTATTTT CSASLREASTDTQYF
. TRBJ1-5 . TRBV20-1 TGCAGTGCTCTCGGGTACAATCAGCCCCAGCATTTT CSALGYNQPQHF
TRBD2 TRBJ2-1 . TRBV13 TGTGCCAGCCAGGGAGGGATATACAATGAGCAGTTCTTC CASQGGIYNEQFF
. TRBJ1-4 . TRBV12-3/TRBV12-4 TGTGCCAGCAGTTTCAGTCGGGGGTTTAATGAAAAACTGTTTTTT CASSFSRGFNEKLFF
. TRBJ2-5 few TRBV4-3 TGCGCCAGCAGCCAAGTTCTATACAGGGTCGAGACCCAGTACTTC CASSQVLYRVETQYF
TRBD1 TRBJ2-1 . TRBV6-1 TGTGCCAGCAGCAATACAGGACAGGTCACCTACAATGAGCAGTTCTTC CASSNTGQVTYNEQFF
TRBD1 TRBJ2-7 few TRBV4-3 TGCGCCAGCAGCCAAGGTTTCAAACAGGGGGCAATCGACGAGCAGTACTTC CASSQGFKQGAIDEQYF
. TRBJ1-2 . TRBV6-2/TRBV6-3 TGTGCCAGCAGTTCCTCGGAGGGTGTGACCTATGGCTACACCTTC CASSSSEGVTYGYTF
. TRBJ1-1 . TRBV4-3 TGCGCCAGCAGCCCAACTCTTGGAGACACTGAAGCTTTCTTT CASSPTLGDTEAFF
. TRBJ2-1 . TRBV18 TGTGCCAGCTCAACGACTAGAGACTACTACAATGAGCAGTTCTTC CASSTTRDYYNEQFF
. TRBJ2-5 . TRBV30 TGTGCTGGAGCATCACGGATTCCAAAAGAGACCCAGTACTTC CAGASRIPKETQYF
TRBD2 TRBJ2-5 few TRBV6-2/TRBV6-3 TGTGCCAGCAGTTACTCGAGCGGGAGTGTTGAGACCCAGTACTTC CASSYSSGSVETQYF
. TRBJ2-7 . TRBV5-1 TGCGCCAGCAGCTCTTGGACTGGACCCACCTACGAGCAGTACTTC CASSSWTGPTYEQYF
. TRBJ2-6 . TRBV7-9 TGTGCCAGCATCGAGGGACGGATCTCTGGGGCCAACGTCCTGACTTTC CASIEGRISGANVLTF
TRBD2 TRBJ2-5 few TRBV5-1 TGCGCCAGCAGCTCCACTCCTTCGAGCGGGGGGGCCTTGGAGACCCAGTACTTC CASSSTPSSGGALETQYF
TRBD1 TRBJ2-2 few TRBV20-1 TGCAGTGCTCCGGGACAGGCCTACACCGGGGAGCTGTTTTTT CSAPGQAYTGELFF
. TRBJ2-5 . TRBV20-1 TGCAGTGCTAGAGATTGGGGGTTCGGCCAAGAGACCCAGTACTTC CSARDWGFGQETQYF
. TRBJ2-5 few TRBV7-2 TGTGCCAGCAGCTTAGGGGTCGCGGAGACCCAGTACTTC CASSLGVAETQYF
. TRBJ2-3 . TRBV6-2/TRBV6-3 TGTGCCAGCAGTTACTCCGGGGCTCCGGGCACAGATACGCAGTATTTT CASSYSGAPGTDTQYF
TRBD1 TRBJ1-2 . TRBV30 TGTGCCTGGAGTAGGGACAGGCACGACTATGGCTACACCTTC CAWSRDRHDYGYTF
TRBD1 TRBJ2-7 few TRBV18 TGTGCCAGCTCAAAGGGATCAGGGACAGGGGCTTACGAGCAGTACTTC CASSKGSGTGAYEQYF
. TRBJ2-7 . TRBV4-2 TGTGCCAGCAGCCAAGACGGACTCTCCTACGAGCAGTACTTC CASSQDGLSYEQYF
TRBD1 TRBJ1-1 . TRBV18 TGTGCCAGCTCACCGGACAGGGCCTACGCCGAAGCTTTCTTT CASSPDRAYAEAFF
TRBD1 TRBJ2-7 few TRBV12-3/TRBV12-4 TGTGCCAGCAGTTCGAGCGAGGACAGGGGGCAGTACTTC CASSSSEDRGQYF
. TRBJ2-1 few TRBV18 TGTGCCAGCTCGCCACGTGGGGGCTCCTACAATGAGCAGTTCTTC CASSPRGGSYNEQFF
. TRBJ2-4 . TRBV27 TGTGCCAGCAGTTTTCAGGGAGCCAAAAACATTCAGTACTTC CASSFQGAKNIQYF
. TRBJ1-2 few TRBV4-2 TGTGCCAGCAGCCAAGATCATGAAAATGGCTACACCTTC CASSQDHENGYTF
TRBD1 TRBJ1-3 few TRBV4-1 TGCGCCAGCTCACAAGTCCGGACAGGGGGCGGAAACACCATATATTTT CASSQVRTGGGNTIYF
TRBD2 TRBJ2-1 few TRBV4-3 TGCGCCAGCAGCCAACCCCCCGGGACTAGCGGGCGTAATGAGCAGTTCTTC CASSQPPGTSGRNEQFF
. TRBJ1-5 . TRBV27 TGTGCCAGCGGGCCTAGGGGGGACAATCAGCCCCAGCATTTT CASGPRGDNQPQHF
. TRBJ2-2 many TRBV12-3/TRBV12-4 TGTGCCAGCAGCGACGGGAACACCGGGGAGCTGTTTTTT CASSDGNTGELFF
. TRBJ2-7 . TRBV19 TGTGCCAGTAGTATAGATGGGCCCGGAGTCTCCACCTACGAGCAGTACTTC CASSIDGPGVSTYEQYF
. TRBJ2-5 . TRBV28 TGTGCCAGCAGTTTATACGGGAGAGAGACCCAGTACTTC CASSLYGRETQYF
. TRBJ2-7 . TRBV28 TGTGCCAGCAGTTGGTCAGGCCCAAAAAACGGGCAGTACTTC CASSWSGPKNGQYF
. TRBJ2-4 many TRBV4-3 TGCGCCAGCAGCCAGGGAACAGGGTCCAAAAACATTCAGTACTTC CASSQGTGSKNIQYF
TRBD1 TRBJ1-5 many TRBV7-2 TGTGCCAGCAGCCGGACAGGGGATCAGCCCCAGCATTTT CASSRTGDQPQHF
TRBD2 TRBJ2-3 . TRBV28 TGTGCCAGCAGTTTTATAGTAGGGACTAGCGTAACTGATACGCAGTATTTT CASSFIVGTSVTDTQYF
TRBD2 TRBJ2-1 few TRBV20-1 TGCAGTGCAGCCGGGACTAGCGGGGCTTACAATGAGCAGTTCTTC CSAAGTSGAYNEQFF
. TRBJ2-5 many TRBV7-8 TGTGCCAGCAGCTTCCGGGTGGGAGTACCCCAAGAGACCCAGTACTTC CASSFRVGVPQETQYF
TRBD2 TRBJ2-3 once TRBV6-5 TGTGCCAGCGGAAACGGACTAGCGGGGACACATACGCAGTATTTT CASGNGLAGTHTQYF
TRBD1 TRBJ2-5 . TRBV24-1 TGTGCCACCAGTGTAACAGGGGTCTACCAAGAGACCCAGTACTTC CATSVTGVYQETQYF
. TRBJ2-1 . TRBV9 TGTGCCAGCAGCGATAGGGGGGCTACTAACAATGAGCAGTTCTTC CASSDRGATNNEQFF
. TRBJ2-1 few TRBV12-3/TRBV12-4 TGTGCCAGCAGCCTTCTGGAGGGGAATGAGCAGTTCTTC CASSLLEGNEQFF
. TRBJ2-1 few TRBV20-1 TGCAGTGCTAGAGATCCCGCCGACACACAGCACAATGAGCAGTTCTTC CSARDPADTQHNEQFF
. TRBJ2-7 . TRBV3-1 TGTGCCAGCAGCCGAACCGGACAGAACTACGAGCAGTACTTC CASSRTGQNYEQYF
. TRBJ2-7 . TRBV27 TGTGCCAGCAGTCTCCGGGACGGACCCTACGAGCAGTACTTC CASSLRDGPYEQYF
TRBD1 TRBJ2-7 few TRBV29-1 TGCAGCGTTGCGGCAGGGGGCACCTACGAGCAGTACTTC CSVAAGGTYEQYF
TRBD1 TRBJ1-1 few TRBV29-1 TGCAGCGTTGAAGATGGATTCAGGGGGACTGAAGCTTTCTTT CSVEDGFRGTEAFF
. TRBJ2-7 once TRBV15 TGTGCCACCAGCAGAGTTGGCGGTCCCTACGAGCAGTACTTC CATSRVGGPYEQYF
. TRBJ2-7 few TRBV7-2 TGTGCCAGCAGCTTTGGGGGAAATCCTCGCGAGCAGTACTTC CASSFGGNPREQYF
. TRBJ2-6 few TRBV20-1 TGCAGTGCTGAGACGGGAGCGAGAGGGGCCAACGTCCTGACTTTC CSAETGARGANVLTF
TRBD2 TRBJ2-1 few TRBV4-2 TGTGCCAGCAGCCCGACTAGCGGGGAGGCAAATGAGCAGTTCTTC CASSPTSGEANEQFF
. TRBJ2-3 few TRBV5-1 TGCGCCAGCAGCTTGCGGGAGATCACAGATACGCAGTATTTT CASSLREITDTQYF